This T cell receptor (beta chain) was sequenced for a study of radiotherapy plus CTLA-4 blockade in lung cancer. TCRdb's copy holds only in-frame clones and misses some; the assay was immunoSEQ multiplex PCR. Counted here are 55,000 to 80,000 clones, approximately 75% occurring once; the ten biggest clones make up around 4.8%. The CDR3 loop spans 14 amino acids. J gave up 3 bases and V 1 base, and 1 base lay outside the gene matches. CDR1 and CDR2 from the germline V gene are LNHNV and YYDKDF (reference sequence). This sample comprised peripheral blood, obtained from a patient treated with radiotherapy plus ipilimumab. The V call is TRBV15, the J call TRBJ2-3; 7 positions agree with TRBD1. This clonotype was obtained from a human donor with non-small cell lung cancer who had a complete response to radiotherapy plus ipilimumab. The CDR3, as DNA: TGTGCCACCAGCAGAGTGACAGGGACAGATACGCAGTATTTT. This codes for CATSRVTGTDTQYF.